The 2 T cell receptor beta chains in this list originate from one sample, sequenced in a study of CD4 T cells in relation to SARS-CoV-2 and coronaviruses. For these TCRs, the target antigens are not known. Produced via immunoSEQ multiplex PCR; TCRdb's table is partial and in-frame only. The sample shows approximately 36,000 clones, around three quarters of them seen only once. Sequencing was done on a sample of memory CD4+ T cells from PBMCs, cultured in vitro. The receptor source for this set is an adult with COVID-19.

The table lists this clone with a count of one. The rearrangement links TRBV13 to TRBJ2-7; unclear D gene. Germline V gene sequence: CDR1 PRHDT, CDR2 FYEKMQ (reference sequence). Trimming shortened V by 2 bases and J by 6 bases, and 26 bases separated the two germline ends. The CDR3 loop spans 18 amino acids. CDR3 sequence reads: CASSLTINFGLAASEQYF. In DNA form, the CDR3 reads TGTGCCAGCAGCTTAACAATCAATTTCGGCCTCGCAGCGTCCGAGCAGTACTTC.

In DNA form, the CDR3 reads TGTGCCAGCAGTTCTAGCGGGAGGGCCGGGACCGGGGAGCTGTTTTTT. It encodes CASSSSGRAGTGELFF. The chain uses TRBV28 and TRBJ2-2; 12 nucleotides agree with TRBD2. V gave up 4 bases and J gave up 5 bases; unmatched junction bases: 5. The CDR3 is 16 residues long. Germline CDR1 reads MDHEN; CDR2 reads SYDVKM.